The rows below give T cell receptor beta chains drawn from one sample of a study of OX40 agonist ivuxolimab in advanced cancers. Clones were sequenced by immunoSEQ multiplex PCR, and TCRdb holds only the in-frame ones, with some missing. This sample has about 45,000 clones, with roughly 90% found just once. Sample: CD4+ or CD8+ T cells sorted from blood, taken in a trial of the OX40 agonist ivuxolimab. These receptors were taken from an adult with an advanced solid tumor such as melanoma, head and neck, liver or kidney cancer. CDR3s include the opening cysteine and the closing phenylalanine or tryptophan. The D gene is left open where the match is weak. Some rows have no size entry. The others give once, few or many, or a class for an expanded clone.

CDR3 length: 16; D gene: NA; J gene: TRBJ1-5; V gene: TRBV6-5; clone size: NA; CDR3 protein: CASSYSFRVPPQPQHF; CDR3 DNA: TGTGCCAGCAGTTACTCTTTCAGGGTCCCCCCTCAGCCCCAGCATTTT
CDR3 length: 13; D gene: TRBD2; J gene: TRBJ2-7; V gene: TRBV29-1; clone size: NA; CDR3 protein: CSVEGGRTYEQYF; CDR3 DNA: TGCAGCGTTGAGGGCGGGAGGACCTACGAGCAGTACTTC
CDR3 length: 15; D gene: TRBD2; J gene: TRBJ2-1; V gene: TRBV5-8; clone size: NA; CDR3 protein: CASLLGLAGVLEQFF; CDR3 DNA: TGTGCCAGCCTCTTGGGGCTAGCGGGAGTTCTTGAGCAGTTCTTC
CDR3 length: 14; D gene: NA; J gene: TRBJ1-6; V gene: TRBV14; clone size: NA; CDR3 protein: CASSQDLGYSPLHF; CDR3 DNA: TGTGCCAGCAGCCAAGACTTGGGCTATTCACCCCTCCACTTT
CDR3 length: 16; D gene: TRBD2; J gene: TRBJ2-5; V gene: TRBV4-1; clone size: NA; CDR3 protein: CASSPRTSGVQETQYF; CDR3 DNA: TGCGCCAGCAGCCCCCGGACTAGCGGGGTCCAAGAGACCCAGTACTTC
CDR3 length: 15; D gene: NA; J gene: TRBJ2-3; V gene: TRBV27; clone size: NA; CDR3 protein: CASSLRREVSDTQYF; CDR3 DNA: TGTGCCAGCAGTTTGAGAAGGGAAGTGTCAGATACGCAGTATTTT
CDR3 length: 14; D gene: NA; J gene: TRBJ2-3; V gene: TRBV29-1; clone size: NA; CDR3 protein: CSVEGAGKQGTQYF; CDR3 DNA: TGCAGCGTTGAAGGGGCCGGGAAGCAAGGTACGCAGTATTTT
CDR3 length: 15; D gene: NA; J gene: TRBJ1-5; V gene: TRBV2; clone size: NA; CDR3 protein: CASSEGSTGERPQHF; CDR3 DNA: TGTGCCAGCAGTGAAGGGTCGACGGGGGAGAGGCCCCAGCATTTT
CDR3 length: 16; D gene: TRBD2; J gene: TRBJ2-3; V gene: TRBV9; clone size: NA; CDR3 protein: CASSGSSGGPTDTQYF; CDR3 DNA: TGTGCCAGCAGCGGAAGTAGCGGGGGCCCCACAGATACGCAGTATTTT
CDR3 length: 15; D gene: NA; J gene: TRBJ1-1; V gene: TRBV6-5; clone size: NA; CDR3 protein: CASSYTRVLLTEAFF; CDR3 DNA: TGTGCCAGCAGTTACACCAGGGTATTGTTGACTGAAGCTTTCTTT
CDR3 length: 16; D gene: TRBD2; J gene: TRBJ2-5; V gene: TRBV5-4; clone size: NA; CDR3 protein: CASSLRLAGGQETQYF; CDR3 DNA: TGTGCCAGCAGCCTGCGACTAGCGGGAGGCCAAGAGACCCAGTACTTC
CDR3 length: 14; D gene: TRBD2; J gene: TRBJ2-7; V gene: TRBV7-6; clone size: NA; CDR3 protein: CASSLTGGAYEQYF; CDR3 DNA: TGTGCCAGCAGCTTAACCGGGGGGGCCTACGAGCAGTACTTC
CDR3 length: 14; D gene: TRBD1; J gene: TRBJ2-7; V gene: TRBV9; clone size: NA; CDR3 protein: CASSPGQRSYEQYF; CDR3 DNA: TGTGCCAGCAGTCCGGGACAGAGGTCCTACGAGCAGTACTTC
CDR3 length: 15; D gene: NA; J gene: TRBJ1-3; V gene: TRBV7-9; clone size: medium-sized; CDR3 protein: CASSFAGSSGNTIYF; CDR3 DNA: TGTGCCAGCAGCTTCGCAGGAAGCTCTGGAAACACCATATATTTT
CDR3 length: 14; D gene: NA; J gene: TRBJ2-1; V gene: TRBV29-1; clone size: once; CDR3 protein: CSVEVGGPYNEQFF; CDR3 DNA: TGCAGCGTTGAGGTGGGGGGACCCTACAATGAGCAGTTCTTC
CDR3 length: 17; D gene: TRBD2; J gene: TRBJ2-5; V gene: TRBV9; clone size: NA; CDR3 protein: CASSVLAGGLYQETQYF; CDR3 DNA: TGTGCCAGCAGCGTCCTAGCGGGGGGCCTTTACCAAGAGACCCAGTACTTC
CDR3 length: 12; D gene: NA; J gene: TRBJ2-7; V gene: TRBV19; clone size: NA; CDR3 protein: CASSQGLHEQYF; CDR3 DNA: TGTGCCAGTAGCCAGGGTTTACACGAGCAGTACTTC
CDR3 length: 16; D gene: TRBD2; J gene: TRBJ2-7; V gene: TRBV13; clone size: NA; CDR3 protein: CASSTGLAGGSYEQYF; CDR3 DNA: TGTGCCAGCAGCACGGGACTAGCGGGAGGTTCCTACGAGCAGTACTTC
CDR3 length: 14; D gene: NA; J gene: TRBJ1-1; V gene: TRBV13; clone size: NA; CDR3 protein: CASSPLGGRTEAFF; CDR3 DNA: TGTGCCAGCAGCCCTTTGGGGGGTCGGACTGAAGCTTTCTTT
CDR3 length: 13; D gene: NA; J gene: TRBJ2-3; V gene: TRBV6-1; clone size: NA; CDR3 protein: CASITPNTDTQYF; CDR3 DNA: TGTGCCAGCATAACCCCCAACACAGATACGCAGTATTTT
CDR3 length: 16; D gene: TRBD2; J gene: TRBJ2-7; V gene: TRBV4-2; clone size: NA; CDR3 protein: CASSQEGTSRTYEQYF; CDR3 DNA: TGTGCCAGCAGCCAAGAAGGGACTAGCCGGACCTACGAGCAGTACTTC
CDR3 length: 13; D gene: NA; J gene: TRBJ1-4; V gene: TRBV21-1; clone size: NA; CDR3 protein: CASSSHHHGTEIF; CDR3 DNA: TGTGCCAGCAGCTCTCACCACCACGGGACAGAAATTTTT
CDR3 length: 13; D gene: NA; J gene: TRBJ1-1; V gene: TRBV4-1; clone size: few; CDR3 protein: CASSHPPGTEAFF; CDR3 DNA: TGCGCCAGCAGCCACCCCCCGGGGACTGAAGCTTTCTTT
CDR3 length: 13; D gene: NA; J gene: TRBJ2-1; V gene: TRBV19; clone size: NA; CDR3 protein: CASSIGQFNEQFF; CDR3 DNA: TGTGCCAGTAGTATCGGCCAGTTCAATGAGCAGTTCTTC
CDR3 length: 13; D gene: NA; J gene: TRBJ1-5; V gene: TRBV27; clone size: NA; CDR3 protein: CASSLQGPQPQHF; CDR3 DNA: TGTGCCAGCAGTTTACAGGGACCTCAGCCCCAGCATTTT
CDR3 length: 11; D gene: NA; J gene: TRBJ2-2; V gene: TRBV19; clone size: NA; CDR3 protein: CATRAGGELFF; CDR3 DNA: TGTGCCACCAGGGCGGGCGGGGAGCTGTTTTTT
CDR3 length: 13; D gene: NA; J gene: TRBJ2-4; V gene: TRBV30; clone size: NA; CDR3 protein: CAWATGWQNIQYF; CDR3 DNA: TGTGCCTGGGCTACAGGGTGGCAAAACATTCAGTACTTC
CDR3 length: 16; D gene: TRBD1; J gene: TRBJ2-7; V gene: TRBV4-2; clone size: NA; CDR3 protein: CASSQVGTGGLYEQYF; CDR3 DNA: TGTGCCAGCAGCCAAGTCGGGACAGGGGGTCTCTACGAGCAGTACTTC
CDR3 length: 11; D gene: NA; J gene: TRBJ2-7; V gene: TRBV28; clone size: once; CDR3 protein: CASSSGDEQYF; CDR3 DNA: TGTGCCAGCAGTTCCGGGGACGAGCAGTACTTC
CDR3 length: 14; D gene: NA; J gene: TRBJ2-7; V gene: TRBV6-4; clone size: NA; CDR3 protein: CASNPEGDQGEQYF; CDR3 DNA: TGTGCCAGCAACCCAGAGGGGGACCAAGGGGAGCAGTACTTC
CDR3 length: 16; D gene: NA; J gene: TRBJ2-3; V gene: TRBV5-6; clone size: NA; CDR3 protein: CASSLAGKGARDTQYF; CDR3 DNA: TGTGCCAGCAGCTTGGCCGGCAAAGGGGCGAGAGATACGCAGTATTTT
CDR3 length: 16; D gene: TRBD1; J gene: TRBJ2-7; V gene: TRBV2; clone size: NA; CDR3 protein: CASRRSGTGASYEQYF; CDR3 DNA: TGTGCCAGCAGGAGGTCTGGGACAGGGGCCTCCTACGAGCAGTACTTC
CDR3 length: 14; D gene: TRBD1; J gene: TRBJ2-1; V gene: TRBV9; clone size: NA; CDR3 protein: CASSEWDSQNEQFF; CDR3 DNA: TGTGCCAGCAGCGAATGGGACAGTCAGAATGAGCAGTTCTTC
CDR3 length: 15; D gene: NA; J gene: TRBJ1-1; V gene: TRBV5-1; clone size: NA; CDR3 protein: CASSQPGGGNTEAFF; CDR3 DNA: TGCGCCAGCAGCCAGCCTGGGGGCGGGAACACTGAAGCTTTCTTT
CDR3 length: 14; D gene: NA; J gene: TRBJ2-7; V gene: TRBV7-6; clone size: NA; CDR3 protein: CASSPGIDSYEQYF; CDR3 DNA: TGTGCCAGCAGCCCAGGAATTGACAGCTACGAGCAGTACTTC
CDR3 length: 14; D gene: TRBD1; J gene: TRBJ2-1; V gene: TRBV28; clone size: NA; CDR3 protein: CASSPDRVYNEQFF; CDR3 DNA: TGTGCCAGCAGCCCTGACAGGGTATACAATGAGCAGTTCTTC
CDR3 length: 13; D gene: NA; J gene: TRBJ1-2; V gene: TRBV30; clone size: NA; CDR3 protein: CAWSVAGQDGYTF; CDR3 DNA: TGTGCCTGGAGTGTAGCGGGGCAGGATGGCTACACCTTC
CDR3 length: 12; D gene: TRBD1; J gene: TRBJ1-1; V gene: TRBV10-3; clone size: NA; CDR3 protein: CAIGQGPTEAFF; CDR3 DNA: TGTGCCATTGGACAGGGTCCCACTGAAGCTTTCTTT
CDR3 length: 14; D gene: NA; J gene: TRBJ1-1; V gene: TRBV19; clone size: NA; CDR3 protein: CASSTLVQNTEAFF; CDR3 DNA: TGTGCCAGTAGTACACTAGTTCAGAACACTGAAGCTTTCTTT
CDR3 length: 13; D gene: NA; J gene: TRBJ1-1; V gene: TRBV18; clone size: NA; CDR3 protein: CASSPPQNTEAFF; CDR3 DNA: TGTGCCAGCTCACCACCGCAGAACACTGAAGCTTTCTTT
CDR3 length: 13; D gene: NA; J gene: TRBJ1-5; V gene: TRBV28; clone size: NA; CDR3 protein: CASTATDIQPQHF; CDR3 DNA: TGTGCCAGCACCGCGACGGATATTCAGCCCCAGCATTTT
CDR3 length: 11; D gene: NA; J gene: TRBJ2-3; V gene: TRBV19; clone size: once; CDR3 protein: CASSSTSFKYF; CDR3 DNA: TGTGCCAGTTCTTCGACATCTTTCAAGTATTTT
CDR3 length: 16; D gene: TRBD2; J gene: TRBJ2-1; V gene: TRBV27; clone size: NA; CDR3 protein: CASSPLGGSGGNEQFF; CDR3 DNA: TGTGCCAGCAGTCCCCTCGGGGGTAGCGGGGGAAATGAGCAGTTCTTC
CDR3 length: 11; D gene: NA; J gene: TRBJ1-2; V gene: TRBV9; clone size: NA; CDR3 protein: CASSGGNGYTF; CDR3 DNA: TGTGCCAGCAGCGGGGGGAACGGCTACACCTTC
CDR3 length: 14; D gene: NA; J gene: TRBJ1-5; V gene: TRBV30; clone size: NA; CDR3 protein: CAWSVPTLNQPQHF; CDR3 DNA: TGTGCCTGGAGTGTACCGACGCTAAATCAGCCCCAGCATTTT
CDR3 length: 20; D gene: TRBD2; J gene: TRBJ2-2; V gene: TRBV19; clone size: NA; CDR3 protein: CASSIPRGLAGGPYTGELFF; CDR3 DNA: TGTGCCAGTAGTATCCCCCGGGGACTAGCGGGAGGGCCGTACACCGGGGAGCTGTTTTTT
CDR3 length: 13; D gene: TRBD1; J gene: TRBJ2-7; V gene: TRBV5-4; clone size: NA; CDR3 protein: CATSGQGAYEQYF; CDR3 DNA: TGTGCCACCTCGGGACAGGGGGCTTACGAGCAGTACTTC